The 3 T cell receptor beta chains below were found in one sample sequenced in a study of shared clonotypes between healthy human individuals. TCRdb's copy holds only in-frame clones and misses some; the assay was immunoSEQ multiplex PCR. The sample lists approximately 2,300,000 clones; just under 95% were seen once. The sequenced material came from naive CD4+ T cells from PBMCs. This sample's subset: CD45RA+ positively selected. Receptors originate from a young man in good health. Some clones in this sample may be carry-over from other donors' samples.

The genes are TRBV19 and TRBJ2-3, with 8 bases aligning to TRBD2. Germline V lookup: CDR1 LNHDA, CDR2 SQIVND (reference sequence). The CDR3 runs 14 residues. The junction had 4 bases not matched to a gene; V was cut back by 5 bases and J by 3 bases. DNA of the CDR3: TGTGCCAGTAGTGAGGGACTAGTAACAGATACGCAGTATTTT. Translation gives CASSEGLVTDTQYF.

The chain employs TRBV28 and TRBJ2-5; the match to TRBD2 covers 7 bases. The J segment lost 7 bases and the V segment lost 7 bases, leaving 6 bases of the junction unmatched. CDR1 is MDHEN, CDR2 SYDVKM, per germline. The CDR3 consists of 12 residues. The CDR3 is CASMGGSVTQYF. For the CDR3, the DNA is TGTGCCAGCATGGGGGGGTCGGTGACCCAGTACTTC.

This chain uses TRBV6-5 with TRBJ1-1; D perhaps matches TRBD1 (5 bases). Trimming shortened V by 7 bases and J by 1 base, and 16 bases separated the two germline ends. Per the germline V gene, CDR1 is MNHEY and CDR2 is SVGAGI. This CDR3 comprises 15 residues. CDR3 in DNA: TGTGCCAGCAAGCGGGGGGGGTTCACGAACACTGAAGCTTTCTTT. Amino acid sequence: CASKRGGFTNTEAFF.